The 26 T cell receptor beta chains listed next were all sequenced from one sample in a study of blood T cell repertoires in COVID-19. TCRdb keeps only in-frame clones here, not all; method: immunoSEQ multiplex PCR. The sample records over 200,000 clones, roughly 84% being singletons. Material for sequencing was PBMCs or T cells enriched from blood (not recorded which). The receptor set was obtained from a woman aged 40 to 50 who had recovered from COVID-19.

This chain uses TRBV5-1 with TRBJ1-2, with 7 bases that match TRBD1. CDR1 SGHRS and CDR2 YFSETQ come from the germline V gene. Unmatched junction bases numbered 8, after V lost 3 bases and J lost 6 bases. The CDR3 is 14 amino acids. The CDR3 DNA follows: TGCGCCAGCAGCTCTTCCGGGACAGTTGATGGCTACACCTTC. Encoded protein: CASSSSGTVDGYTF. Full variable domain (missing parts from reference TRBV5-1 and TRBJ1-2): KAGVTQTPRYLIKTRGQQVTLSCSPISGHRSVSWYQQTPGQGLQFLFEYFSETQRNKGNFPGRFSGRQFSNSRSEMNVSTLELGDSALYLCASSSSGTVDGYTFGSGTRLTVV.

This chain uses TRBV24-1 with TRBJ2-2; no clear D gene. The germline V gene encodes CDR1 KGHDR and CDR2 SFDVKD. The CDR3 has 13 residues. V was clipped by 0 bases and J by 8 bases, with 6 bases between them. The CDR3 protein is CATSDLDSGELFF. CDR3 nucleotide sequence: TGTGCCACCAGTGATTTGGACTCTGGGGAGCTGTTTTTT.

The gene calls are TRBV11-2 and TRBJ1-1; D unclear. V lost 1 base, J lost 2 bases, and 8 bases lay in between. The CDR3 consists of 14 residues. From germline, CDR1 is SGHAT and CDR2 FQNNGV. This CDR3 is CASSLGTANTEAFF. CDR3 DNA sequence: TGTGCCAGCAGCTTAGGCACAGCCAACACTGAAGCTTTCTTT.

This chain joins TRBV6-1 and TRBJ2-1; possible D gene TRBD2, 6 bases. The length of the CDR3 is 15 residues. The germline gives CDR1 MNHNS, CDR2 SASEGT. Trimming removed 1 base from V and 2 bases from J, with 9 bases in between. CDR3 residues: CASSEGLVPYNEQFF. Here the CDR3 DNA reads TGTGCCAGCAGTGAAGGACTAGTCCCCTACAATGAGCAGTTCTTC.

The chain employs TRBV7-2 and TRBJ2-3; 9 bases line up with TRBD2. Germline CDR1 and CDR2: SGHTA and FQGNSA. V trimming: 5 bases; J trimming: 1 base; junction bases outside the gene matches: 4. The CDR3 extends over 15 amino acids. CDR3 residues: CASSPWTSGTDTQYF. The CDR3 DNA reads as TGTGCCAGCAGCCCATGGACTAGCGGCACAGATACGCAGTATTTT. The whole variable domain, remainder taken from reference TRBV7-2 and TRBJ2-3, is GAGVSQSPSNKVTEKGKDVELRCDPISGHTALYWYRQSLGQGLEFLIYFQGNSAPDKSGLPSDRFSAERTGGSVSTLTIQRTQQEDSAVYLCASSPWTSGTDTQYFGPGTRLTVL.

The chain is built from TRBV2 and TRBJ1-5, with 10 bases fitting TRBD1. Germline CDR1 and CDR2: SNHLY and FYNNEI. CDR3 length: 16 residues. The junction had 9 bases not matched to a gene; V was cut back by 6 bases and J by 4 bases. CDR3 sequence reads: CASSRRDRGLNQPQHF. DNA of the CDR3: TGTGCCAGCAGCCGCCGGGACAGGGGCCTAAATCAGCCCCAGCATTTT.

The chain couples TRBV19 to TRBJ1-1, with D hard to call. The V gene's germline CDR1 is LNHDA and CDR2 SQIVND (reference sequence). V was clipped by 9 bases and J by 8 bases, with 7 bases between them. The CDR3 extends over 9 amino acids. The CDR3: CASLREAFF. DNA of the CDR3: TGTGCCAGCCTCCGGGAAGCTTTCTTT.

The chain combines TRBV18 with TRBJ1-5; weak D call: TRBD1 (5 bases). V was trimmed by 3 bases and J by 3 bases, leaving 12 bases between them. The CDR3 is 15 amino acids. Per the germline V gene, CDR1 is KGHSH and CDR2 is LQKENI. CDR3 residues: CASSPPGSDNQPQHF. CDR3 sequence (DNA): TGTGCCAGCTCACCCCCAGGGTCGGACAATCAGCCCCAGCATTTT.

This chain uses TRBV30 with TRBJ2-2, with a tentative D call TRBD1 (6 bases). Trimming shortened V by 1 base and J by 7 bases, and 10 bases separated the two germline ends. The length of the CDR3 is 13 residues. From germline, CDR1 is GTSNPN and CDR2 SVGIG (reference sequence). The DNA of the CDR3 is TGTGCCTGGAGTGCACAGGGAGACGGGGAGCTGTTTTTT. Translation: CAWSAQGDGELFF.

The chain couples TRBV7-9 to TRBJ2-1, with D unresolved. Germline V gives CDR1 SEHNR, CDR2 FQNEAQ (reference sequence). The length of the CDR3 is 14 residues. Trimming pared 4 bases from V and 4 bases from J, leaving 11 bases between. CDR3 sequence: CASSSWLDYNEQFF. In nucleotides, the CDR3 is TGTGCCAGCAGCTCGTGGCTAGATTACAATGAGCAGTTCTTC.

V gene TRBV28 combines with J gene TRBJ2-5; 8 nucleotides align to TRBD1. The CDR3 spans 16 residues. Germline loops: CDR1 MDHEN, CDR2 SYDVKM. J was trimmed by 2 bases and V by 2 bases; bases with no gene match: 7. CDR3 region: CASSLIGQGAQETQYF. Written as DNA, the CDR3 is TGTGCCAGCAGTTTAATAGGGCAGGGGGCACAAGAGACCCAGTACTTC.

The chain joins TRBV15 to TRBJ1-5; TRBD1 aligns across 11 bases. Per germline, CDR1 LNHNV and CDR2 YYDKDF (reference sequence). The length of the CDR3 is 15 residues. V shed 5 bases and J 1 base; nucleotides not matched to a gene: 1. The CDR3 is CATSWDRGSNQPQHF. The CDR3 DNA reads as TGTGCCACCAGCTGGGACAGGGGGAGCAATCAGCCCCAGCATTTT.

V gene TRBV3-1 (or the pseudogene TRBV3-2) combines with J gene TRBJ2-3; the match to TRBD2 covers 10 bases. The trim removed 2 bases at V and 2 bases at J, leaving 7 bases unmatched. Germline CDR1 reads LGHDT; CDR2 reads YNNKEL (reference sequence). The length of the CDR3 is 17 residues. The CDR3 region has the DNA TGTGCCAGCAGCCAACGTGCTAGCGGGAGATTCACAGATACGCAGTATTTT. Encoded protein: CASSQRASGRFTDTQYF.

The CDR3 nucleotides are TGTGCCAGCAGCAGGGGACTCCGGTACGAGCAGTACTTC. Translated, it gives CASSRGLRYEQYF. V gene TRBV7-9 combines with J gene TRBJ2-7, with TRBD2 as a possible D gene (6 bases). This CDR3 contains 13 residues. The germline V gene encodes CDR1 SEHNR and CDR2 FQNEAQ (reference sequence). The V and J ends lost 5 bases and 4 bases respectively, with 12 bases between them.

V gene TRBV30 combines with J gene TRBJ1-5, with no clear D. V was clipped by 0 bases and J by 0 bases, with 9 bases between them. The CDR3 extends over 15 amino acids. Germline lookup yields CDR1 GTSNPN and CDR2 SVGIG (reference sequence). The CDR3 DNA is TGTGCCTGGAGTGTGGGCAGCCCTAGCAATCAGCCCCAGCATTTT. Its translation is CAWSVGSPSNQPQHF.

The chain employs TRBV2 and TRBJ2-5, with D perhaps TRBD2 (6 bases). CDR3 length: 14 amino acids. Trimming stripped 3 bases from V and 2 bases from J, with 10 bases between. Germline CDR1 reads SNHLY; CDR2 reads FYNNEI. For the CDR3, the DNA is TGTGCCAGCAGTGACGGTAGCGGACAAGAGACCCAGTACTTC. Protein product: CASSDGSGQETQYF.

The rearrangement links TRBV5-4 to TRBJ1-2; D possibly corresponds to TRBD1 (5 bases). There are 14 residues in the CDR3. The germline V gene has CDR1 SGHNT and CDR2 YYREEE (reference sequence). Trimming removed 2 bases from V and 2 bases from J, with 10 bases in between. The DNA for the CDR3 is TGTGCCAGCAGCTTCTCTCAGGGAAACTATGGCTACACCTTC. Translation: CASSFSQGNYGYTF.

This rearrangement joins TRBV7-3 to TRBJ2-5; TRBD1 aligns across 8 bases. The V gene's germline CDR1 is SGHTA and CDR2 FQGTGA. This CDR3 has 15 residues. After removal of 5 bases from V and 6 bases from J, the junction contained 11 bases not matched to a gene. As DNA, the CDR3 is TGTGCCAGCAGCCCCGCCGGGACAGGATTTCAGACCCAGTACTTC. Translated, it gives CASSPAGTGFQTQYF. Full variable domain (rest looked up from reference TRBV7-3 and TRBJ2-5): GAGVSQTPSNKVTEKGKYVELRCDPISGHTALYWYRQSLGQGPEFLIYFQGTGAADDSGLPNDRFFAVRPEGSVSTLKIQRTERGDSAVYLCASSPAGTGFQTQYFGPGTRLLVL.

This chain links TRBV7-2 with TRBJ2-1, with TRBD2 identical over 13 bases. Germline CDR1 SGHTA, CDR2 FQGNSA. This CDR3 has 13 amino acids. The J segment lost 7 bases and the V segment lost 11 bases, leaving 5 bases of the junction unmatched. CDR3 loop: CAVRLAGGNEQFF. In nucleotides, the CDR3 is TGTGCCGTTCGACTAGCGGGAGGTAATGAGCAGTTCTTC.

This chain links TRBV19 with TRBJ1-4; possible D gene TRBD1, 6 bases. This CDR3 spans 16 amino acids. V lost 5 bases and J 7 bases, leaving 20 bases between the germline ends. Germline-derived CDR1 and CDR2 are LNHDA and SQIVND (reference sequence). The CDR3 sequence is CASSPNSGTRTEKLFF. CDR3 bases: TGTGCCAGTAGTCCAAACTCCGGGACAAGGACTGAAAAACTGTTTTTT. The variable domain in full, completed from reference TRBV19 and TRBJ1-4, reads DGGITQSPKYLFRKEGQNVTLSCEQNLNHDAMYWYRQDPGQGLRLIYYSQIVNDFQKGDIAEGYSVSREKKESFPLTVTSAQKNPTAFYLCASSPNSGTRTEKLFFGSGTQLSVL.

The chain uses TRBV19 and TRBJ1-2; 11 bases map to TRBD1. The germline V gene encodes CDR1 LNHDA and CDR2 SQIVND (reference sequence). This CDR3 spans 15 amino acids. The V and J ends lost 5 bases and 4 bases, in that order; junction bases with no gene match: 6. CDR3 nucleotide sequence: TGTGCCAGTAGTCTGGACAGGGGGCGGGGCTATGGCTACACCTTC. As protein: CASSLDRGRGYGYTF. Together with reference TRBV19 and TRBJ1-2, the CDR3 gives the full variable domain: DGGITQSPKYLFRKEGQNVTLSCEQNLNHDAMYWYRQDPGQGLRLIYYSQIVNDFQKGDIAEGYSVSREKKESFPLTVTSAQKNPTAFYLCASSLDRGRGYGYTFGSGTRLTVV.

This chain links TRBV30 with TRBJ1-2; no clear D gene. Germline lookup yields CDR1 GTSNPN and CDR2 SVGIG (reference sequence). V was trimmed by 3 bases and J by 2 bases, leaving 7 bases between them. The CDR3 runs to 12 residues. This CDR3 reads CAWSAQNYGYTF. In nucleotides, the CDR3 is TGTGCCTGGAGCGCGCAAAACTATGGCTACACCTTC.

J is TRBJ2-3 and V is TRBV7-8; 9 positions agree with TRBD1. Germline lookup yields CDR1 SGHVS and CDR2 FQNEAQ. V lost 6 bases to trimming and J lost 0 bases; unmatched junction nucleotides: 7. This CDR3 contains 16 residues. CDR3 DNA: TGTGCCAGCAGATCCGACAGGGGGAAGAGCACAGATACGCAGTATTTT. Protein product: CASRSDRGKSTDTQYF.

The CDR3 region has the DNA TGTGCCAGTAGCGAGCGGCGCACAGATACGCAGTATTTT. Translated: CASSERRTDTQYF. The chain joins TRBV19 to TRBJ2-3, with D possibly TRBD2 on 5 matching bases. V was pared by 6 bases and J by 1 base, with 8 bases between. The CDR3 is 13 amino acids. Germline CDR1 and CDR2: LNHDA and SQIVND (reference sequence). Together with reference TRBV19 and TRBJ2-3, the CDR3 gives the full variable domain: DGGITQSPKYLFRKEGQNVTLSCEQNLNHDAMYWYRQDPGQGLRLIYYSQIVNDFQKGDIAEGYSVSREKKESFPLTVTSAQKNPTAFYLCASSERRTDTQYFGPGTRLTVL.

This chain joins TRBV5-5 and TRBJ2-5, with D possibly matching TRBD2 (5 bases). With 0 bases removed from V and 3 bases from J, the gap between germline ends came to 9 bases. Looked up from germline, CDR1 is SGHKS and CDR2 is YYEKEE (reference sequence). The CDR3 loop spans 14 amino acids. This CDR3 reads CASSLVTGKETQYF. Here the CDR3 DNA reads TGTGCCAGCAGCTTGGTGACGGGAAAAGAGACCCAGTACTTC.

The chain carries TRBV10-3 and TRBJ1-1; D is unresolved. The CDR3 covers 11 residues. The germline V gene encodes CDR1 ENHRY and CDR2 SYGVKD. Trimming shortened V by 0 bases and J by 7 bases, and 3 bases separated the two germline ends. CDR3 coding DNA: TGTGCCATCAGTGAGTCCCTTGAAGCTTTCTTT. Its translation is CAISESLEAFF.